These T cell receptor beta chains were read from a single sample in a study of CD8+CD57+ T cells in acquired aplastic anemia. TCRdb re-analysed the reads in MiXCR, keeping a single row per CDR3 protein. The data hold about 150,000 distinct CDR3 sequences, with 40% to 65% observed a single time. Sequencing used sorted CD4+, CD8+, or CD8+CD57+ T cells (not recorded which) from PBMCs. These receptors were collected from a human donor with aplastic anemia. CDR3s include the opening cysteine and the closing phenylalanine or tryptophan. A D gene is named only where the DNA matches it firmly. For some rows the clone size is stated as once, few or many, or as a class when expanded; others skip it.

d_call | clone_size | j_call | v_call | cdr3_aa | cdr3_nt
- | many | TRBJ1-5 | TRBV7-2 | CASSLDRDRANQPQHF | TGTGCCAGCAGCTTAGACAGGGATAGGGCCAATCAGCCCCAGCATTTT
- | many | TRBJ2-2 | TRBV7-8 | CAQEARAGTNLAGELFF | TGTGCCCAGGAAGCTAGAGCCGGGACAAACCTCGCCGGGGAGCTGTTTTTT
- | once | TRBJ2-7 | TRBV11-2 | CASSLRPGTAAEQYF | TGTGCCAGCAGCTTACGGCCCGGGACCGCCGCCGAGCAGTACTTC
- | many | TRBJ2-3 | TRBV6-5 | CASSYTPDELGSTDTQYF | TGTGCCAGCAGTTACACCCCCGACGAGCTCGGAAGCACAGATACGCAGTATTTT
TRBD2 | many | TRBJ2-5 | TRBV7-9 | CASSPPSGGRETQYF | TGTGCCAGCAGCCCGCCTAGCGGGGGGCGAGAGACCCAGTACTTC
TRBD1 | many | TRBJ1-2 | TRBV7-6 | CASGTVNYGYTF | TGTGCCAGCGGGACAGTAAACTATGGCTACACCTTC
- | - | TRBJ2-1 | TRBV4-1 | CASSQQGVENEQFF | TGCGCCAGCAGCCAACAGGGCGTTGAAAATGAGCAGTTCTTC
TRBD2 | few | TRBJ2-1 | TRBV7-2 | CASSLGSLAGEQFF | TGTGCCAGCAGCTTAGGCTCACTAGCGGGGGAGCAGTTCTTC
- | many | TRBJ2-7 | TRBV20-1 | CSARGTANDYEQYF | TGCAGTGCTAGAGGGACAGCAAACGACTACGAGCAGTACTTC
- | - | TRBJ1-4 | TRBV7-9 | CASSLRGDEKLFF | TGTGCCAGCAGCTTACGAGGGGATGAAAAACTGTTTTTT
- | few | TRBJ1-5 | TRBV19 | CASTPLTGADQPQHF | TGTGCCAGTACCCCATTGACAGGAGCTGATCAGCCCCAGCATTTT
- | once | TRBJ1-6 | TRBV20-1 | CSARETSSYNSPLHF | TGCAGTGCTCGAGAAACTAGCTCCTATAATTCACCCCTCCACTTT
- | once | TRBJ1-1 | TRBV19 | CAISSGGKDTEAFF | TGTGCCATCTCTAGCGGGGGGAAGGACACTGAAGCTTTCTTT
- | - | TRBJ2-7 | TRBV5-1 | CASSFLATTYEQYF | TGCGCCAGCAGCTTCCTAGCGACTACCTACGAGCAGTACTTC
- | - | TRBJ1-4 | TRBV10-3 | CATTPSRASTNEKLFF | TGTGCCACAACCCCATCCAGGGCCAGCACTAATGAAAAACTGTTTTTT
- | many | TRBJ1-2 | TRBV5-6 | CASSLRWRRERDNYGYTF | TGTGCCAGCAGCTTGAGGTGGAGGAGGGAGAGGGATAACTATGGCTACACCTTC
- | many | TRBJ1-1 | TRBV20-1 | CSASWVVDTEAFF | TGCAGTGCTAGTTGGGTGGTCGACACTGAAGCTTTCTTT
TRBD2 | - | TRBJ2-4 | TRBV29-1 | CSAGSSGSIAKNIQYF | TGCAGCGCTGGTTCTAGCGGGAGTATAGCCAAAAACATTCAGTACTTC
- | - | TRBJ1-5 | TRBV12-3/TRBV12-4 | CACGDQPQHF | TGTGCCTGCGGGGATCAGCCCCAGCATTTT
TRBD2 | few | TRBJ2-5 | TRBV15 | CATSSPGGIQETQYF | TGTGCCACCAGCAGTCCCGGGGGGATTCAAGAGACCCAGTACTTC
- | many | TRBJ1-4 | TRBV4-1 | CASSQTAGSDEKLFF | TGCGCCAGCAGCCAAACGGCAGGGTCTGATGAAAAACTGTTTTTT
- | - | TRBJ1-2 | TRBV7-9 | CASSLGHGSRGYTF | TGTGCCAGCAGCTTAGGCCACGGGTCTCGGGGCTACACCTTC
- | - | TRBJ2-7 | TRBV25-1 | CASSEVATRHEQYF | TGTGCCAGCAGTGAAGTGGCGACTAGGCACGAGCAGTACTTC
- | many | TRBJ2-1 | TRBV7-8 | CASSYKVGAYNEQFF | TGTGCCAGCAGCTATAAAGTGGGCGCCTACAATGAGCAGTTCTTC
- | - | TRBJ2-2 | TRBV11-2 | CASSRTVANTGELFF | TGTGCCAGCAGCCGGACAGTCGCGAACACCGGGGAGCTGTTTTTT
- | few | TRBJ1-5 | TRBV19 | CASSYQGRGQPQHF | TGTGCCAGTAGTTACCAGGGTAGAGGTCAGCCCCAGCATTTT
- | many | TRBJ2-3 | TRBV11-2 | CASSLETQGADTQYF | TGTGCCAGCAGCTTAGAAACGCAGGGAGCAGATACGCAGTATTTT
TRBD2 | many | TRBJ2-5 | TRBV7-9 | CASSRSGTSGAPQETQYF | TGTGCCAGCAGCCGATCGGGGACTAGCGGGGCGCCCCAAGAGACCCAGTACTTC